This TCR beta chain was identified during a study of Ad26.COV2.S vaccination and SARS-CoV-2 variants. Treatment noted: some 19 received Ad26.COV2.S at low or high dose, single or two shots; a few received placebo; per-sample allocation not given. After the first vaccine or placebo injection, samples were drawn on day 63. From germline, CDR1 is SGHAT and CDR2 FQNNGV. This CDR3 has 16 residues. The V gene lost 4 bases and the J gene lost 6 bases, with 19 bases spanning the gap. This clone was seen just once. The target antigen is unknown. Produced via immunoSEQ multiplex PCR; TCRdb's table is partial and in-frame only. The sample includes fewer than 400,000 clones, roughly 84% of them seen just once. General observations from the study: Non-spike TCR breadth did not differ much between vaccine and placebo recipients.

The chain combines TRBV11-2 with TRBJ2-4, with D possibly called TRBD1 or TRBD2 (5 bases each). The origin of this receptor is a person between 18 and 60 years old who received the Ad26.COV2.S COVID-19 vaccine or a placebo. This specimen was peripheral blood, taken in a trial of Ad26.COV2.S vaccine versus placebo. The CDR3 bases are TGTGCCAGCAGCTCCAATATTGGGGCCGAGGGAAACATTCAGTACTTC. Encoded protein: CASSSNIGAEGNIQYF.